This is a list of T cell receptor beta chains from one sample in a study of radiation and T cells in renal cell carcinoma. Profiled with immunoSEQ multiplex PCR; TCRdb holds only in-frame clones, not every one. The repertoire holds 100,000 to 150,000 clones, with approximately 80% as singletons. The source material was blood, sampled from a patient whose treatment included radiotherapy and nephrectomy. The receptors derive from a woman aged 60-75 years with renal cell carcinoma. Both conserved end residues are part of each CDR3. D genes are given only for firm matches. The size of a clone is reported for some rows only, either as once, few or many, or as a class for expanded clones.

V gene	D gene	clone size	J gene	CDR3 protein	CDR3 DNA
TRBV4-1	.	.	TRBJ2-2	CASGTGIHTGELFF	TGCGCCAGCGGGACCGGGATACACACCGGGGAGCTGTTTTTT
TRBV7-9	.	few	TRBJ2-1	CASSQGPSSYNEQFF	TGTGCCAGCAGCCAGGGACCGAGCTCCTACAATGAGCAGTTCTTC
TRBV2	TRBD1	.	TRBJ1-5	CASNQIGGQGLGPQHF	TGTGCCAGCAACCAAATCGGGGGACAGGGTTTGGGGCCCCAGCATTTT
TRBV18	TRBD2	.	TRBJ2-2	CASSPGLAGTGELFF	TGTGCCAGCTCCCCGGGACTAGCGGGGACCGGGGAGCTGTTTTTT
TRBV11-2	.	.	TRBJ1-6	CASSLSLGDSPLHF	TGTGCCAGCAGCTTATCCTTAGGCGATTCACCCCTCCACTTT
TRBV5-1	TRBD2	.	TRBJ2-5	CASSPGLAGGLQETQYF	TGCGCCAGCAGCCCGGGACTAGCGGGGGGTCTACAAGAGACCCAGTACTTC
TRBV29-1	.	.	TRBJ1-4	CSVAPTGHATNEKLFF	TGCAGCGTGGCACCCACAGGTCATGCAACTAATGAAAAACTGTTTTTT
TRBV19	.	.	TRBJ1-1	CASSIAPPGPEAFF	TGTGCCAGTAGTATAGCCCCACCGGGGCCTGAAGCTTTCTTT
TRBV2	.	.	TRBJ1-6	CASSSGGLSPLHF	TGTGCCAGCTCGTCCGGGGGACTCTCACCCCTCCACTTT
TRBV5-4	TRBD2	.	TRBJ2-2	CASSFITGGLSTGELFF	TGTGCCAGCAGCTTCATAACGGGGGGGCTAAGCACCGGGGAGCTGTTTTTT
TRBV5-6	.	.	TRBJ1-3	CASSLVGSGNTIYF	TGTGCCAGCAGCTTGGTTGGCTCTGGAAACACCATATATTTT
TRBV7-9	TRBD1	.	TRBJ2-7	CASSLGQLRKDEQYF	TGTGCCAGCAGCCTGGGACAGTTAAGGAAGGACGAGCAGTACTTC
TRBV7-2	.	.	TRBJ1-3	CASSFGRFSGNTIYF	TGTGCCAGCAGCTTCGGACGGTTCTCTGGAAACACCATATATTTT
TRBV29-1	TRBD1	.	TRBJ2-7	CSVAPGQGAHEQYF	TGCAGCGTCGCCCCGGGACAGGGGGCCCACGAGCAGTACTTC
TRBV11-2	.	.	TRBJ2-5	CASSLDRVQETQYF	TGTGCCAGCAGCTTAGATCGTGTGCAAGAGACCCAGTACTTC
TRBV28	.	.	TRBJ1-3	CASSFGATSGNTIYF	TGTGCCAGCAGTTTCGGGGCGACCTCTGGAAACACCATATATTTT
TRBV28	.	once	TRBJ1-5	CAAQGSSQPQHF	TGTGCCGCACAGGGAAGTAGCCAGCCCCAGCATTTT
TRBV6-1	.	.	TRBJ2-7	CASSEAATNYYEQYF	TGTGCCAGCAGTGAAGCGGCCACAAACTACTACGAGCAGTACTTC
TRBV5-4	TRBD1	.	TRBJ2-3	CASSFGDRDRGTDTQYF	TGTGCCAGCAGCTTTGGTGACCGGGACAGGGGGACAGATACGCAGTATTTT
TRBV5-1	.	.	TRBJ2-7	CASSLDGGEQYF	TGCGCCAGCAGCTTGGACGGGGGCGAGCAGTACTTC
TRBV7-9	TRBD2	.	TRBJ2-1	CASSPGTGGYNEQFF	TGTGCCAGCAGCCCCGGGACGGGGGGCTACAATGAGCAGTTCTTC
TRBV4-2	TRBD1	.	TRBJ1-5	CASSQDRGLTRQHF	TGTGCCAGCAGCCAAGACAGGGGGCTTACACGCCAGCATTTT
TRBV7-2	.	once	TRBJ1-1	CASSYTGITEAFF	TGTGCCAGCAGCTATACAGGGATCACTGAAGCTTTCTTT
TRBV6-5	.	.	TRBJ2-2	CASRGQPSNTGELFF	TGTGCCAGCCGAGGACAGCCCTCGAACACCGGGGAGCTGTTTTTT